Reported below is one TCR beta chain. These data are taken from a study of cytomegalovirus exposure and HLA in healthy donors. It was with 60 Vbeta and 13 Jbeta primers that the PCR ran. Measured with immunoSEQ multiplex PCR; TCRdb has only the in-frame clones, and not every one. Of some 54,000 clones listed, approximately 80% are singletons. The CDR3 contains 16 residues. V gave up 6 bases and J gave up 3 bases; unmatched junction bases: 8. Germline V CDR1 and CDR2: SGHDN, FVKESK. This clonotype originated in a male donor in good health and CMV-seronegative. The V and J genes are TRBV14 and TRBJ2-5, with 12 bases identical to TRBD2. Sequences were obtained from PBMCs. CDR3: CASRRTSGGRKETQYF. CDR3 in DNA: TGTGCCAGCAGACGAACTAGCGGGGGGCGAAAAGAGACCCAGTACTTC.